The rows below give T cell receptor beta chains drawn from one sample of a study of blood T cell repertoires in COVID-19. This table comes from immunoSEQ multiplex PCR, and its TCRdb copy is limited to in-frame clones, with some not included. The sample has 400,000 to 550,000 clones; about 89% are singletons. Sequenced: peripheral blood. Every receptor here comes from a woman in her thirties with acute or convalescent COVID-19. Each CDR3 is given with its conserved first and last residue. A D gene is named only where the DNA matches it firmly. Clone size is given for some rows only: seen once, a few or many times, or a class if the clone is expanded.

d_gene | j_gene | v_gene | abundance | CDR3aa | CDR3nt
. | TRBJ2-5 | TRBV3-1/TRBV3-2 | . | CASSQVYRPQETQYF | TGTGCCAGCAGCCAAGTTTACAGACCTCAAGAGACCCAGTACTTC
TRBD1 | TRBJ2-5 | TRBV28 | . | CASSPPGAGGETQYF | TGTGCCAGCAGTCCTCCTGGGGCAGGGGGAGAGACCCAGTACTTC
. | TRBJ2-1 | TRBV24-1 | . | CATSEGRDSPEQFF | TGTGCCACCAGTGAGGGGCGAGATTCCCCTGAGCAGTTCTTC
. | TRBJ1-5 | TRBV4-1 | . | CASSQVGGNSNQPQHF | TGCGCCAGCAGCCAAGTCGGAGGGAATAGCAATCAGCCCCAGCATTTT
TRBD1 | TRBJ1-3 | TRBV6-6 | . | CASSYSQGRRDTIYF | TGTGCCAGCAGTTACTCACAGGGGCGCAGGGACACCATATATTTT
TRBD1 | TRBJ1-5 | TRBV6-5 | . | CASSWDRYVQPQHF | TGTGCCAGCAGCTGGGACAGGTATGTTCAGCCCCAGCATTTT
. | TRBJ1-4 | TRBV27 | . | CASSLSNGGEKLFF | TGTGCCAGCAGTTTATCGAACGGGGGTGAAAAACTGTTTTTT
TRBD1 | TRBJ1-5 | TRBV7-8 | . | CASRRDREMPQHF | TGTGCCAGCAGGAGGGACAGGGAGATGCCCCAGCATTTT
TRBD2 | TRBJ2-7 | TRBV18 | . | CASSPTSGGAHEQYF | TGTGCCAGCTCGCCGACTAGCGGGGGGGCCCACGAGCAGTACTTC
. | TRBJ1-2 | TRBV7-9 | . | CASSLGQTYNYGYTF | TGTGCCAGCAGCTTAGGCCAGACATATAACTATGGCTACACCTTC
TRBD1 | TRBJ2-2 | TRBV5-4 | . | CASSLVFGTGADTGELFF | TGTGCCAGCAGCTTGGTCTTTGGGACAGGGGCCGACACCGGGGAGCTGTTTTTT
TRBD2 | TRBJ2-1 | TRBV28 | . | CASSDFAGESYNEQFF | TGTGCCAGCAGTGACTTCGCGGGGGAGTCCTACAATGAGCAGTTCTTC
. | TRBJ2-5 | TRBV3-1/TRBV3-2 | . | CASSYPSTGSGETQYF | TGTGCCAGCAGCTACCCTTCCACAGGGTCCGGAGAGACCCAGTACTTC
. | TRBJ2-7 | TRBV5-1 | . | CASTPMPGVLYEQYF | TGCGCCAGCACCCCTATGCCGGGTGTTCTCTACGAGCAGTACTTC
TRBD1 | TRBJ2-2 | TRBV6-2/TRBV6-3 | . | CASSYSVLDREKGELFF | TGTGCCAGCAGTTACTCGGTTTTGGACAGGGAGAAGGGGGAGCTGTTTTTT
. | TRBJ2-1 | TRBV29-1 | . | CSVEVRGGRYNEQFF | TGCAGCGTTGAAGTCAGGGGCGGTCGTTACAATGAGCAGTTCTTC
. | TRBJ2-7 | TRBV13 | . | CASSLNSGNGYEQYF | TGTGCCAGCAGCTTAAATTCCGGGAATGGCTACGAGCAGTACTTC
. | TRBJ1-5 | TRBV2 | . | CASTGNSNQPQHF | TGTGCCAGTACAGGGAATAGCAATCAGCCCCAGCATTTT
. | TRBJ2-3 | TRBV6-5 | . | CASSPGGDTQYF | TGTGCCAGCAGCCCCGGAGGGGATACGCAGTATTTT
. | TRBJ1-2 | TRBV6-5 | . | CASTTSGGLYGYTF | TGTGCCAGCACCACCTCCGGGGGGCTATATGGCTACACCTTC
TRBD1 | TRBJ1-5 | TRBV6-6 | . | CASSYPGQGNQPQHF | TGTGCCAGCAGTTACCCAGGACAGGGTAATCAGCCCCAGCATTTT
. | TRBJ2-3 | TRBV12-3/TRBV12-4 | . | CASNRQGTDTQYF | TGTGCCAGCAATCGACAAGGCACAGATACGCAGTATTTT
TRBD1 | TRBJ2-2 | TRBV29-1 | . | CSAGQGFTGELFF | TGCAGCGCGGGACAGGGATTCACCGGGGAGCTGTTTTTT
. | TRBJ1-2 | TRBV29-1 | . | CSVTLDRYGYTF | TGCAGCGTCACACTCGACAGATATGGCTACACCTTC
TRBD1 | TRBJ1-6 | TRBV5-6 | . | CASSLGQGVSYNSPLHF | TGTGCCAGCAGCTTAGGACAGGGAGTCTCCTATAATTCACCCCTCCACTTT
TRBD1 | TRBJ1-2 | TRBV19 | few | CASSKNRGRSPNDGYTF | TGTGCCAGTAGTAAAAACAGGGGACGCTCCCCGAATGATGGCTACACCTTC
. | TRBJ2-2 | TRBV6-5 | . | CASSKQTGTGELFF | TGTGCCAGCAGCAAACAAACAGGAACCGGGGAGCTGTTTTTT
. | TRBJ2-5 | TRBV6-6 | . | CASSTGPVGGTQYF | TGTGCCAGCAGTACAGGACCTGTGGGGGGGACCCAGTACTTC
. | TRBJ1-5 | TRBV2 | . | CASSVKRTVSNQPQHF | TGTGCCAGCAGTGTGAAGCGGACAGTCAGCAATCAGCCCCAGCATTTT
TRBD1 | TRBJ1-2 | TRBV5-1 | few | CASSLSGQGPWGYTF | TGCGCCAGCAGCTTGTCAGGACAGGGTCCGTGGGGCTACACCTTC
TRBD1 | TRBJ1-2 | TRBV7-2 | . | CASSLSAQGGFIYGYTF | TGTGCCAGCAGCTTATCGGCGCAGGGGGGCTTCATCTATGGCTACACCTTC
. | TRBJ2-7 | TRBV21-1 | . | CASSKPRRGKEGYEQYF | TGTGCCAGCAGCAAACCCCGGCGGGGGAAAGAGGGATACGAGCAGTACTTC
TRBD2 | TRBJ2-1 | TRBV5-1 | . | CASSRTSGGYNEQFF | TGCGCCAGCAGCCGGACTAGCGGGGGCTACAATGAGCAGTTCTTC
TRBD2 | TRBJ2-1 | TRBV11-2 | . | CASSEELAGINNEQFF | TGTGCCAGCAGCGAAGAACTAGCGGGGATAAACAATGAGCAGTTCTTC
. | TRBJ1-5 | TRBV27 | . | CASSGIDTLNQPQHF | TGTGCCAGCAGTGGAATCGACACATTAAATCAGCCCCAGCATTTT
TRBD1 | TRBJ2-3 | TRBV9 | . | CASSLHMTGGKDTQYF | TGTGCCAGCAGCCTACATATGACAGGGGGCAAAGATACGCAGTATTTT
TRBD1 | TRBJ1-5 | TRBV6-1 | . | CASSGRTGTGFGNQPQHF | TGTGCCAGCAGTGGGAGGACCGGGACAGGGTTTGGGAATCAGCCCCAGCATTTT
. | TRBJ2-7 | TRBV29-1 | . | CSGRGSYEQYF | TGCAGCGGAAGGGGTTCCTACGAGCAGTACTTC
TRBD2 | TRBJ2-3 | TRBV5-4 | . | CASSTQRGAPQGDTQYF | TGTGCCAGCAGTACTCAGCGGGGGGCCCCCCAGGGGGATACGCAGTATTTT
. | TRBJ2-3 | TRBV25-1 | . | CASTTTGGRRYF | TGTGCCAGCACTACGACAGGAGGAAGGAGGTATTTT
TRBD1 | TRBJ2-7 | TRBV10-3 | . | CAIQGASYEQYF | TGTGCCATACAGGGGGCCTCCTACGAGCAGTACTTC
TRBD1 | TRBJ1-1 | TRBV2 | . | CAGHRGYTEAFF | TGTGCCGGTCACAGGGGGTACACTGAAGCTTTCTTT
TRBD1 | TRBJ2-1 | TRBV9 | . | CASSSLAGGSYNEQFF | TGTGCCAGCAGCTCTCTGGCAGGGGGATCCTACAATGAGCAGTTCTTC
. | TRBJ1-2 | TRBV27 | . | CASLSRGADARHGYTF | TGTGCCAGCCTCTCCCGGGGGGCAGACGCACGACATGGCTACACCTTC